What follows describes a single T cell receptor beta chain. Original processing methods: Estimated nucleated cell counts came from reference gene primer amplification. This table comes from immunoSEQ multiplex PCR, and its TCRdb copy is limited to in-frame clones, with some not included. V and J calls plus clone size are reproduced from that table; the DNA served to infer D and trimming. The sample gives approximately 68,000 clones, about 81% of which show up once; 9.2% is in the top ten. This CDR3 has 16 residues. CDR1 is MDHEN, CDR2 SYDVKM, per germline. V shed 5 bases, J shed 6 bases, and the junction held 12 bases outside the gene matches. This sample was included in a study of blood T cell repertoires in COVID-19. The overall study: Donors in the United States, Italy and Spain gave samples during acute or convalescent COVID-19.

The source material was peripheral blood. The clonotype was recovered from a human donor in a cohort sampled during active COVID-19. The gene calls are TRBV28 and TRBJ2-3; 9 positions agree with TRBD2. The CDR3 nucleotides are TGTGCCAGCAGTCCGCCCCTAGCGGGATTGATGGATACGCAGTATTTT. Its protein product is CASSPPLAGLMDTQYF.